This entry lists 10 T cell receptor beta chains sequenced from one sample in a study of OX40 agonist ivuxolimab in advanced cancers. The protocol was immunoSEQ multiplex PCR, while the TCRdb copy is restricted to in-frame clones and leaves out a portion. The sample holds just under 95,000 clones, over 75% seen once. This specimen was CD4+ or CD8+ T cells sorted from blood, taken in a trial of the OX40 agonist ivuxolimab. These TCRs come from an adult with an advanced solid tumor such as melanoma, head and neck, liver or kidney cancer.

Worth noting for this clone: The conserved phenylalanine or tryptophan normally closing the CDR3 is absent here, so this likely arose from a read error. The gene calls are TRBV4-3 and TRBJ1-2; D remains ambiguous. The V gene's germline CDR1 is LGHNA and CDR2 YSLEER. V gave up 3 bases and J gave up 0 bases, with 5 bases separating them. This CDR3 has 13 residues. The CDR3, as DNA: TGCGCCAGCAGCCATACAGCTAACTATGGCTACACCCTC. Protein: CASSHTANYGYTL.

The chain joins TRBV5-1 to TRBJ2-7; 8 bases align to TRBD2. CDR1 and CDR2 from the germline V gene are SGHRS and YFSETQ. V was clipped by 2 bases and J by 5 bases; unmatched bases: 9. The length of the CDR3 is 15 residues. The CDR3 DNA sequence: TGCGCCAGCAGCTTAACCGGGACTAGAGGCGACGAGCAGTACTTC. This gives the protein CASSLTGTRGDEQYF.

The chain employs TRBV19 and TRBJ1-1; 7 bases are shared with TRBD1. The germline V gene has CDR1 LNHDA and CDR2 SQIVND (reference sequence). Germline trimming cut 5 bases from V and 3 bases from J; bases unmatched to any gene: 3. This CDR3 has 13 residues. CDR3 protein: CASSVDRDTEAFF. The CDR3 DNA reads TGTGCCAGTAGTGTTGACAGGGACACTGAAGCTTTCTTT. Full variable domain (missing parts from reference TRBV19 and TRBJ1-1): DGGITQSPKYLFRKEGQNVTLSCEQNLNHDAMYWYRQDPGQGLRLIYYSQIVNDFQKGDIAEGYSVSREKKESFPLTVTSAQKNPTAFYLCASSVDRDTEAFFGQGTRLTVV.

The chain uses TRBV7-2 and TRBJ1-6, with D unresolved. Germline V gene lookup returns CDR1 SGHTA and CDR2 FQGNSA. CDR3 length: 12 residues. The V gene lost 3 bases and the J gene lost 13 bases, with 10 bases spanning the gap. The CDR3 protein is CASSFARPPLHF. The CDR3 DNA reads TGTGCCAGCAGCTTTGCCCGGCCCCCCCTCCACTTT.

The rearrangement uses TRBV7-9 and TRBJ2-5; D gene ambiguous. CDR3 length: 14 residues. Germline CDR1 and CDR2: SEHNR and FQNEAQ (reference sequence). V lost 5 bases and J lost 2, with 12 bases in between. The CDR3 loop reads CASSVGEKQETQYF. DNA for the CDR3: TGTGCCAGCAGCGTGGGCGAGAAGCAAGAGACCCAGTACTTC.

V and J are TRBV18 and TRBJ2-5; D is unclear. The CDR3 sequence is 11 residues long. Germline-derived CDR1 and CDR2 are KGHSH and LQKENI. V lost 8 bases and J lost 5, with 9 bases in between. The CDR3 protein is CASAYTETQYF. In nucleotides, the CDR3 is TGTGCCAGCGCATACACGGAGACCCAGTACTTC.

The V call is TRBV11-3, the J call TRBJ1-1; TRBD1 matches 9 bases. The ends lost 3 bases at V and 6 bases at J; junction bases unmatched: 2. CDR1 SGHNT and CDR2 YENEEA come from the germline V gene. There are 13 residues in the CDR3. The CDR3 nucleotides read TGTGCCAGCAGCTTGCGACAGGGGGCTGAAGCTTTCTTT. It codes for CASSLRQGAEAFF.

The chain recombines TRBV11-2 with TRBJ2-3; D possibly matches TRBD1 or TRBD2 (5 bases each). CDR1 and CDR2 (germline): SGHAT, FQNNGV. The CDR3 is 14 residues long. The germline V and J ends were trimmed by 2 bases and 10 bases, with 16 bases remaining between them. The CDR3 DNA reads as TGTGCCAGCAGCTTACTGAGGGGCGGTAGGGCGCAGTATTTT. Translated, it gives CASSLLRGGRAQYF.

The chain couples TRBV19 to TRBJ2-3; perhaps TRBD2 as D (5 bases). CDR3 length equals 17 residues. V was clipped by 1 base and J by 0 bases, with 14 bases between them. Germline V lookup: CDR1 LNHDA, CDR2 SQIVND (reference sequence). CDR3: CASSIGRVATSTDTQYF. CDR3 nucleotides: TGTGCCAGTAGTATAGGTCGGGTAGCGACTAGCACAGATACGCAGTATTTT.

The chain recombines TRBV5-1 with TRBJ2-2; TRBD2 might be the D (5 bases). The CDR3 runs 13 residues. Germline assignment: CDR1 SGHRS and CDR2 YFSETQ. Deletions cut 4 bases from V and 1 base from J, with 5 bases between. This CDR3 reads CASSRENTGELFF. Written as DNA, the CDR3 is TGCGCCAGCAGCCGGGAGAACACCGGGGAGCTGTTTTTT. The full variable domain, its missing parts supplied by reference TRBV5-1 and TRBJ2-2, is KAGVTQTPRYLIKTRGQQVTLSCSPISGHRSVSWYQQTPGQGLQFLFEYFSETQRNKGNFPGRFSGRQFSNSRSEMNVSTLELGDSALYLCASSRENTGELFFGEGSRLTVL.